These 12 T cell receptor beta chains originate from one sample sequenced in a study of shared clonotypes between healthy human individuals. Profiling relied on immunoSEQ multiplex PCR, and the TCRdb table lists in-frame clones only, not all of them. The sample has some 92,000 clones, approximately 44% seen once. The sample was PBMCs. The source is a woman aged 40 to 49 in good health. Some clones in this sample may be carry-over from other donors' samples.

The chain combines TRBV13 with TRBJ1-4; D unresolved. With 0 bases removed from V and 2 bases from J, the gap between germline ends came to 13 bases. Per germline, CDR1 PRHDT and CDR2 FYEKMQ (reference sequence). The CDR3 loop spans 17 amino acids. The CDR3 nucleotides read TGTGCCAGCAGCTTAGGATTGAGGGCTTGGACTAATGAAAAACTGTTTTTT. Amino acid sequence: CASSLGLRAWTNEKLFF.

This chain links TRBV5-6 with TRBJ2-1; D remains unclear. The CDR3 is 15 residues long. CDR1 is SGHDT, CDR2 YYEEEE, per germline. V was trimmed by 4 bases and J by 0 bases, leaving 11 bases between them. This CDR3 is CASSQEASSYNEQFF. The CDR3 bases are TGTGCCAGCAGCCAAGAGGCGAGCTCCTACAATGAGCAGTTCTTC.

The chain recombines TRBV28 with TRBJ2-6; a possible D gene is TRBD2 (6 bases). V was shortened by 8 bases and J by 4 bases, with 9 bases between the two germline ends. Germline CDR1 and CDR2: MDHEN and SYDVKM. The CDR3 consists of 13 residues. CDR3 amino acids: CASGGLGANVLTF. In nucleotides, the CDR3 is TGTGCCAGCGGAGGGCTAGGGGCCAACGTCCTGACTTTC.

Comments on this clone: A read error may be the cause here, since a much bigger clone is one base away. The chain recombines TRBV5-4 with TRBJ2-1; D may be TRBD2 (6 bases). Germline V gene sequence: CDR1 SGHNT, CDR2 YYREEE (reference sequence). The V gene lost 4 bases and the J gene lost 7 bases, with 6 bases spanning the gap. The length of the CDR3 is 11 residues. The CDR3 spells CASSRGNEQFF. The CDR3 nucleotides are TGTGCCAGCAGCCGGGGGAATGAGCAGTTCTTC.

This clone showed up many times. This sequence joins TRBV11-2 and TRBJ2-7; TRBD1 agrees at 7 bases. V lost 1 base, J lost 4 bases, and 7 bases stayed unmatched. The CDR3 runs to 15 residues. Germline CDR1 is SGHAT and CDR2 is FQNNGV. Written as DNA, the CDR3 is TGTGCCAGCAGCTTAGTAGGGGGCAGGTTGTACGAGCAGTACTTC. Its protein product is CASSLVGGRLYEQYF.

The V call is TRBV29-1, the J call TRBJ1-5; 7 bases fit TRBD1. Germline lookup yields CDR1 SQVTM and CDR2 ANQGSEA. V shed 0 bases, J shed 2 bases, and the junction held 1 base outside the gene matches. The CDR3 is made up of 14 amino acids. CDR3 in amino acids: CSVEETGGNQPQHF. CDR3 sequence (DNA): TGCAGCGTTGAAGAAACAGGGGGCAATCAGCCCCAGCATTTT.

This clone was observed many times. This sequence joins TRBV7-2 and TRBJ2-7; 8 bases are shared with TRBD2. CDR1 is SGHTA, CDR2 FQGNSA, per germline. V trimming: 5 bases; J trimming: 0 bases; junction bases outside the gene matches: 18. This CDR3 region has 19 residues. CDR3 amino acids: CASSPGGGAGVITSYEQYF. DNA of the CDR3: TGTGCCAGCAGCCCAGGAGGGGGAGCGGGGGTTATTACCTCCTACGAGCAGTACTTC.

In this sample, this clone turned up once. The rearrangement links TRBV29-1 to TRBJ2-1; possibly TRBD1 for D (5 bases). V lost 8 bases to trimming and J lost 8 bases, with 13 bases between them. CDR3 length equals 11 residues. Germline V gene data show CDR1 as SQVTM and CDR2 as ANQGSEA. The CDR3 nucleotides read TGCAGCAGCAACAGGATCGATGAGCAGTTCTTC. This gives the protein CSSNRIDEQFF.

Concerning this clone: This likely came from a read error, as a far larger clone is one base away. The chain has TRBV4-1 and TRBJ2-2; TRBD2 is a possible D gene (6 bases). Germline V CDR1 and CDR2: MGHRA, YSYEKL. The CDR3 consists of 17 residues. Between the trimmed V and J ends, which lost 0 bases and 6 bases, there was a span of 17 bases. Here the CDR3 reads CASSQDVTGAGAGELFF. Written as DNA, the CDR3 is TGCGCCAGCAGCCAAGATGTTACGGGAGCCGGCGCCGGGGAGCTGTTTTTT.

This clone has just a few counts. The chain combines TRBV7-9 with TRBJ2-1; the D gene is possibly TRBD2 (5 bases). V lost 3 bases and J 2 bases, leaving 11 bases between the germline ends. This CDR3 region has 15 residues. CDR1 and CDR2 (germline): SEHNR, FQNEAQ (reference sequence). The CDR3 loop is CASSLDGEAYNEQFF. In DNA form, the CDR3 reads TGTGCCAGCAGCTTGGACGGGGAAGCCTACAATGAGCAGTTCTTC.

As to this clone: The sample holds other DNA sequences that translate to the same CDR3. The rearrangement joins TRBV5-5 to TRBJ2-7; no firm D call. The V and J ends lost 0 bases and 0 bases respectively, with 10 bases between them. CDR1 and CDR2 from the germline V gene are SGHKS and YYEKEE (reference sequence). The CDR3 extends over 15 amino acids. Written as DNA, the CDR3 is TGTGCCAGCAGCTTGGACCAAGCGTACTCCTACGAGCAGTACTTC. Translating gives CASSLDQAYSYEQYF.

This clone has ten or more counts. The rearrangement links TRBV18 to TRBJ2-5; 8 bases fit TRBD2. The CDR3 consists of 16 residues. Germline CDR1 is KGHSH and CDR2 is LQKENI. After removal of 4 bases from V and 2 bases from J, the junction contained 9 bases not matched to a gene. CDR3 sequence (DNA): TGTGCCAGCTCACACCTTAGCGGGACCTTACAAGAGACCCAGTACTTC. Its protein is CASSHLSGTLQETQYF.